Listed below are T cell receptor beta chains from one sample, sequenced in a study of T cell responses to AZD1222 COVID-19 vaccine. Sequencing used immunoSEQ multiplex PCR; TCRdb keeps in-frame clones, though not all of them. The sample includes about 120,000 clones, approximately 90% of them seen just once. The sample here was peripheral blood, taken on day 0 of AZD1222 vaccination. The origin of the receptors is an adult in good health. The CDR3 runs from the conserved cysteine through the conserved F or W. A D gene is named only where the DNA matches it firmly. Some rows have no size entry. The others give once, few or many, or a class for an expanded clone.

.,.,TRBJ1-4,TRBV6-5,CASEDGEKLFF,TGTGCCAGCGAGGATGGTGAAAAACTGTTTTTT
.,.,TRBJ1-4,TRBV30,CAWRTNEKLFF,TGTGCCTGGAGAACTAATGAAAAACTGTTTTTT
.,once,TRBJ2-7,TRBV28,CASGFTPYEQYF,TGTGCCAGCGGGTTCACTCCCTACGAGCAGTACTTC
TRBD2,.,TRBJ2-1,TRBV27,CASRGGGNEQFF,TGTGCCAGCCGGGGCGGGGGTAATGAGCAGTTCTTC
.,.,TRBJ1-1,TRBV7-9,CASSFTGGGPEAFF,TGTGCCAGCAGCTTCACCGGTGGGGGCCCTGAAGCTTTCTTT
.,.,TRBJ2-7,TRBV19,CATSARVHSYEQYF,TGTGCCACCAGCGCGAGGGTCCACTCCTACGAGCAGTACTTC
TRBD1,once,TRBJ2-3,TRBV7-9,CASSLAPGQGSTDTQYF,TGTGCCAGCAGCTTAGCCCCGGGACAGGGTTCGACAGATACGCAGTATTTT
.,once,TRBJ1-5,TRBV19,CASSISGTPMMAQHF,TGTGCCAGTAGTATTTCCGGGACTCCTATGATGGCCCAGCATTTT
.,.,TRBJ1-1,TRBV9,CASSVGVLPSTEAFF,TGTGCCAGCAGCGTAGGGGTACTTCCCAGCACTGAAGCTTTCTTT
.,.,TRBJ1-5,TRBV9,CASSVWGGNQPQHF,TGTGCCAGCAGCGTATGGGGAGGCAATCAGCCCCAGCATTTT
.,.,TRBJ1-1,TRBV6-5,CASIIDGNTEAFF,TGTGCCAGCATTATCGACGGAAACACTGAAGCTTTCTTT
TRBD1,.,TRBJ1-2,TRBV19,CASSMQGGTNYGYTF,TGTGCCAGTAGTATGCAGGGGGGAACGAACTATGGCTACACCTTC
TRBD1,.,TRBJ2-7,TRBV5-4,CASSSVDRVSGPSHEQYF,TGTGCCAGCAGCTCAGTAGACAGGGTTTCTGGACCGAGTCACGAGCAGTACTTC
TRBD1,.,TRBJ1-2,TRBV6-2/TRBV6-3,CASSYSVNTGALSNYGYTF,TGTGCCAGCAGTTACTCCGTTAATACAGGGGCCCTGTCGAACTATGGCTACACCTTC
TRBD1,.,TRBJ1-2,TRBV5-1,CASSSGTGVSYGYTF,TGCGCCAGCAGCTCCGGGACAGGGGTTTCATATGGCTACACCTTC
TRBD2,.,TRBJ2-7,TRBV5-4,CASSPYGKGGSSYEQYF,TGTGCCAGCAGCCCTTACGGGAAGGGAGGGAGCTCCTACGAGCAGTACTTC
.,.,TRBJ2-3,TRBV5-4,CASRSVGGTDTQYF,TGTGCCAGCAGGTCGGTGGGCGGGACAGATACGCAGTATTTT
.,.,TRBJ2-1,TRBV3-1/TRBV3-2,CASSQKGKGWNEQFF,TGTGCCAGCAGCCAGAAGGGGAAGGGTTGGAATGAGCAGTTCTTC
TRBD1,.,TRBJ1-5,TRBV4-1,CASSQDGWQGVGSNQPQHF,TGCGCCAGCAGCCAAGATGGGTGGCAGGGGGTGGGAAGCAATCAGCCCCAGCATTTT
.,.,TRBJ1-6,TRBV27,CASSPQYNSPLHF,TGTGCCAGCAGTCCGCAGTATAATTCACCCCTCCACTTT
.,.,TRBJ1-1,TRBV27,CASSLSFLPTGAFF,TGTGCCAGCAGTTTATCCTTTCTACCCACCGGAGCTTTCTTT
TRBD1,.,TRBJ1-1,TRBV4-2,CATWEGGFGTEAFF,TGTGCCACCTGGGAAGGGGGCTTTGGAACTGAAGCTTTCTTT
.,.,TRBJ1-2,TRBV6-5,CASTENVGSNYGYTF,TGTGCCAGCACCGAAAACGTCGGATCTAACTATGGCTACACCTTC
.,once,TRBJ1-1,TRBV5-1,CASSLVVDTEAFF,TGCGCCAGCAGCTTGGTAGTGGACACTGAAGCTTTCTTT
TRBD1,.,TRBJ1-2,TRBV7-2,CASSGRDRAFYGYTF,TGTGCCAGCAGCGGCCGGGACAGGGCTTTCTATGGCTACACCTTC
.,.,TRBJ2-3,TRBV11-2,CASSYGSADTQYF,TGTGCCAGCAGCTACGGAAGCGCAGATACGCAGTATTTT
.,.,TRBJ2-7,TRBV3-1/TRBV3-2,CASSTRTGASEQYF,TGTGCCAGCAGCACCCGGACTGGTGCCTCCGAGCAGTACTTC
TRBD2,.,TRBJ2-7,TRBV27,CASRGRAYEQYF,TGTGCCAGCAGGGGGAGGGCCTACGAGCAGTACTTC
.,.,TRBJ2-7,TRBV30,CAWSVGTSSYF,TGTGCCTGGAGTGTTGGGACGTCATCGTACTTC
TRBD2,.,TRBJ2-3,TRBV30,CAWRLGGDLPTDTQYF,TGTGCCTGGAGACTGGGAGGGGACCTGCCGACAGATACGCAGTATTTT
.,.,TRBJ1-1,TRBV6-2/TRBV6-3,CASSTHRATEAFF,TGTGCCAGCAGTACCCACAGGGCCACTGAAGCTTTCTTT
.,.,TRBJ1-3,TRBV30,CACPSGRFSGNTIYF,TGTGCCTGCCCCTCGGGACGTTTCTCTGGAAACACCATATATTTT
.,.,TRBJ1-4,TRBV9,CASSAFRTEGSTTNEKLFF,TGTGCCAGCAGCGCATTTCGGACAGAAGGGTCGACAACTAATGAAAAACTGTTTTTT
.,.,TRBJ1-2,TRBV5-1,CASSQGLNYGYTF,TGCGCCAGCAGCCAGGGACTGAATTATGGCTACACCTTC
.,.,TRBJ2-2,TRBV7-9,CASSPRSGTGELFF,TGTGCCAGCAGCCCAAGGTCGGGCACCGGGGAGCTGTTTTTT
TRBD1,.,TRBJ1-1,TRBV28,CASRLAGTATSEAFF,TGTGCCAGCAGGCTAGCCGGGACAGCTACCAGTGAAGCTTTCTTT
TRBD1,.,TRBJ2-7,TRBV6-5,CASRPSTGREQYF,TGTGCCAGCAGGCCATCGACAGGGCGGGAGCAGTACTTC
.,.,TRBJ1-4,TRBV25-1,CASSPGARSTNEKLFF,TGTGCCAGCAGTCCCGGGGCCCGGTCTACTAATGAAAAACTGTTTTTT
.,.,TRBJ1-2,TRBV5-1,CASSLEQGYGYTF,TGCGCCAGCAGCTTGGAACAGGGCTATGGCTACACCTTC
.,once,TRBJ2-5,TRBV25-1,CASSEYMGSKETQYF,TGTGCCAGCAGTGAATATATGGGCAGCAAAGAGACCCAGTACTTC
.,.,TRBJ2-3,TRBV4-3,CASSQDPYGGLLDTQYF,TGCGCCAGCAGCCAAGATCCGTACGGGGGGCTTCTGGATACGCAGTATTTT
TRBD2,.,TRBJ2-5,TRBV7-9,CASSLGQTGLAVQETQYF,TGTGCCAGCAGCTTAGGGCAAACGGGACTAGCGGTACAAGAGACCCAGTACTTC
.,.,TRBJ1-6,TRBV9,CASSVGVQHNSPLHF,TGTGCCAGCAGCGTAGGGGTCCAGCATAATTCACCCCTCCACTTT
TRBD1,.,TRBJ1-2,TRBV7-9,CASSLGDRASYGYTF,TGTGCCAGCAGCTTGGGGGACAGGGCCTCCTATGGCTACACCTTC
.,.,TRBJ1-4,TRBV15,CATMRNKQPEEKLFF,TGTGCCACCATGCGTAATAAACAACCCGAAGAAAAACTGTTTTTT
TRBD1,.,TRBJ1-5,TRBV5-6,CASSVARDRFTKNQPQHF,TGTGCCAGCAGCGTGGCCCGGGACAGGTTCACCAAAAATCAGCCCCAGCATTTT
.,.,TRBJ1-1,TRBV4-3,CASSLVPNQVTEAFF,TGCGCCAGCAGTCTCGTCCCGAATCAGGTGACTGAAGCTTTCTTT
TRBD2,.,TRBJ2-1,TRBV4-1,CASRSLLGLAVLNEQFF,TGCGCCAGCAGGTCCCTTTTGGGACTAGCGGTTCTCAATGAGCAGTTCTTC
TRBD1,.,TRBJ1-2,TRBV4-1,CASSQATGVVNYGYTF,TGCGCCAGCAGCCAAGCTACAGGGGTTGTGAACTATGGCTACACCTTC